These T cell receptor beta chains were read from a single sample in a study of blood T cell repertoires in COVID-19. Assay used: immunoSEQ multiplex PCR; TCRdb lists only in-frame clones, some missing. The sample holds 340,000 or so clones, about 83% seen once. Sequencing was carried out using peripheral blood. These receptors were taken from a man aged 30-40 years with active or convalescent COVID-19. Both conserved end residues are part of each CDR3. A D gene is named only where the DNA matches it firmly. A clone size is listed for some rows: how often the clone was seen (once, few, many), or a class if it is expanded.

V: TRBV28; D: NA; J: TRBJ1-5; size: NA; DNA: TGTGCTAGCCTGTCGGTTAATCAGCCCCAGCATTTT; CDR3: CASLSVNQPQHF
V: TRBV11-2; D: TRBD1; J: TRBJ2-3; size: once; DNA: TGTGCCAGCAGCTTCTCCGAGGGGGCGAAGCAGTATTTT; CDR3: CASSFSEGAKQYF
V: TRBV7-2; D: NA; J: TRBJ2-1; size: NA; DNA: TGTGCCAGCAGCTACCGGGACTACAATGAGCAGTTCTTC; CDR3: CASSYRDYNEQFF
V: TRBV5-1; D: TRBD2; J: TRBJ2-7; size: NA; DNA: TGCGCCAGCAGCTTTCTAGCGGGGGGGTCTTCCTACGAGCAGTACTTC; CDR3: CASSFLAGGSSYEQYF
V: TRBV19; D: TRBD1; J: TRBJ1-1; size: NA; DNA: TGTGCCAGTAGTACAGGGGGTCCTGAAGCTTTCTTT; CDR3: CASSTGGPEAFF
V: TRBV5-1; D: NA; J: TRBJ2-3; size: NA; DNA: TGCGCCACCTCCGGAACAGGATACACAGATACGCAGTATTTT; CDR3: CATSGTGYTDTQYF
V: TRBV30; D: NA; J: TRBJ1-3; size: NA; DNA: TGTGCCTGGAGTCCCTCAGGGGGAAACACCATATATTTT; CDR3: CAWSPSGGNTIYF
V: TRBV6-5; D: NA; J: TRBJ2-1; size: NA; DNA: TGTGCCAGCTCCGGGTCCCCCTGGAGGGAGCAGTTCTTC; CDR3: CASSGSPWREQFF
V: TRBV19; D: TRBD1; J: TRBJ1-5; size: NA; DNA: TGTGCCAGTAGGTGGACAGGGGGGGCGCAGCCCCAGCATTTT; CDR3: CASRWTGGAQPQHF
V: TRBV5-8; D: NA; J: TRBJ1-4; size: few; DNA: TGTGCCAGCAGCTTGGGACAGACTCATAATGAAAAACTGTTTTTT; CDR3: CASSLGQTHNEKLFF
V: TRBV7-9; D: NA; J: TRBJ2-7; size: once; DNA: TGTGCCAGCAGGAAAGGTCCGGGAACTAGAGCCGTTGGACACTTC; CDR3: CASRKGPGTRAVGHF
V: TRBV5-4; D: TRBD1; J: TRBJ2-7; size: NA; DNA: TGTGCCAGCAGCTCCAGGACAGGGGGAAGATACGAGCAGTACTTC; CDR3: CASSSRTGGRYEQYF
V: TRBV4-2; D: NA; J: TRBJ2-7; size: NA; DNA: TGTGCCAGCAGCCAAGATAGAGGCAGCGAGCAGTACTTC; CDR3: CASSQDRGSEQYF
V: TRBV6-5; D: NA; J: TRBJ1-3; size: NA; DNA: TGTGCCAGCAGTCCAACGGCCGACAGGGGAAACACCATATATTTT; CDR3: CASSPTADRGNTIYF
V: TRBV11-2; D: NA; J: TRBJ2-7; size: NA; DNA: TGTGCCAGCAGCGTAAACCCTAGGTCCGACGAGCAGTACTTC; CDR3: CASSVNPRSDEQYF
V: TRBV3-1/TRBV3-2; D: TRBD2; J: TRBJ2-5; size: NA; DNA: TGTGCCAGCAGCCAAACCATTCCGGGACTAGCGGGAGTTGGAGAGACCCAGTACTTC; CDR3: CASSQTIPGLAGVGETQYF
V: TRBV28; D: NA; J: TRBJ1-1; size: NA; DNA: TGTGCCAGCAGTTTAGGCAGGTCGTCGAACACTGAAGCTTTCTTT; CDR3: CASSLGRSSNTEAFF
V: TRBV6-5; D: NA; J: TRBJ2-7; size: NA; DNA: TGTGCCAGCATACGACAGAACACCTACGAGCAGTACTTC; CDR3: CASIRQNTYEQYF
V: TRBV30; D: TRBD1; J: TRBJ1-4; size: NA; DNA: TGTGCCTGGAGTGTCGGACAGGGAAATGAAAAACTGTTTTTT; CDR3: CAWSVGQGNEKLFF
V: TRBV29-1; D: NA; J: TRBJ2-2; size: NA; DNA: TGCAGCGCCTACGGTCTTCTGAACACCGGGGAGCTGTTTTTT; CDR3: CSAYGLLNTGELFF
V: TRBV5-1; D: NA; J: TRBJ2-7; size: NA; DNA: TGCGCCAGCAGCTTGGGGGTGCGACAGGACCTCTACGAGCAGTACTTC; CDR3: CASSLGVRQDLYEQYF
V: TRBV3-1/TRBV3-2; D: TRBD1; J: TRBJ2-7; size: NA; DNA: TGTGCCAGCAGCGGAAGGAGGACAGGGGGCTCTAACGAGCAGTACTTC; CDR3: CASSGRRTGGSNEQYF
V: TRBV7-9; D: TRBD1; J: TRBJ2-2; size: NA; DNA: TGTGCCAGCAGCACCGCCGGGACAGGGAGCGGGGAGCTGTTTTTT; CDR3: CASSTAGTGSGELFF
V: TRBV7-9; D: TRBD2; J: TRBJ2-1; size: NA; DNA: TGTGCCAGCAGCTCCTGGACTAGCGGGACCTACAATGAGCAGTTCTTC; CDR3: CASSSWTSGTYNEQFF
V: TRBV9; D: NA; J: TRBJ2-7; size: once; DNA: TGTGCCAGCAGCGTAGAGGGCAGGGGATACGAGCAGTACTTC; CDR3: CASSVEGRGYEQYF
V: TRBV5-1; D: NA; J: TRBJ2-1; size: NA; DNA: TGCGCCAGCAGCTTCTCGATCGGCGGCAATGAGCAGTTCTTC; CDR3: CASSFSIGGNEQFF
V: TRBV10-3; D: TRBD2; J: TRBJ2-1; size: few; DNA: TGTGCCATCAGTGAGTCCGTGGGACTAGCGGGAGACAATGAGCAGTTCTTC; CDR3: CAISESVGLAGDNEQFF
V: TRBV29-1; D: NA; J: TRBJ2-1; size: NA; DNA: TGCAGCGGATACTCTTCCTACAATGAGCAGTTCTTC; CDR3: CSGYSSYNEQFF
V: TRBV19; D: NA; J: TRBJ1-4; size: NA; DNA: TGTGCCAGTAGGACATTACAGGGAACTAATGAAAAACTGTTTTTT; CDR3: CASRTLQGTNEKLFF
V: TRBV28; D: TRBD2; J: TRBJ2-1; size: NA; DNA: TGTGCCAGCAGTTTTACTAGCGGGAATATAAATGAGCAGTTCTTC; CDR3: CASSFTSGNINEQFF
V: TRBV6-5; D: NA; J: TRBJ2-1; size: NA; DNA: TGTGCCAGCAGTTACGTAGGGGCCTACAATGAGCAGTTCTTC; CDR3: CASSYVGAYNEQFF
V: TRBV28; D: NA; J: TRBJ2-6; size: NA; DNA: TGTGCCAGCAGTTCCCCTCGAGCGGCTGGGGCCAACGTCCTGACTTTC; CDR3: CASSSPRAAGANVLTF
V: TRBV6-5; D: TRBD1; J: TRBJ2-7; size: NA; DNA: TGTGCCAGCAGTTACTCGGGGACAGGGATCCTCGGCGAGCAGTACTTC; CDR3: CASSYSGTGILGEQYF
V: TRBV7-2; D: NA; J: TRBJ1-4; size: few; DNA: TGTGCCAGCAGCTTAGGACAGTTCGGCGAAAAACTGTTTTTT; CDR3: CASSLGQFGEKLFF
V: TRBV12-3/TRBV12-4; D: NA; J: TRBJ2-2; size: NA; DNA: TGTGCCAGCAGCCGTTTCACCGGGGAGCTGTTTTTT; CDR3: CASSRFTGELFF
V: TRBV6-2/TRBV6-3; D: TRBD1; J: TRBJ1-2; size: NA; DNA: TGTGCCAGCAGCGGTCCCGGGACAGGGCACTATGGCTACACCTTC; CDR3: CASSGPGTGHYGYTF
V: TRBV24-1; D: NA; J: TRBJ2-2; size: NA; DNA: TGTGCCACCAGTGATACAACCCAGGGCACGGGCACCGGGGAGCTGTTTTTT; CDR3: CATSDTTQGTGTGELFF
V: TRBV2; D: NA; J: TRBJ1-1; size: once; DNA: TGTGCCAGCAGTGAAGCCCCCGGCGGGGGTGAAGCTTTCTTT; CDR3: CASSEAPGGGEAFF
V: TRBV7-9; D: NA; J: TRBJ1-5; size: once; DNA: TGTGCCAGCAGCTTCGGCGGCGGAGATCAGCCCCAGCATTTT; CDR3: CASSFGGGDQPQHF
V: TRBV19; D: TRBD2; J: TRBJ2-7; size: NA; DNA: TGTGCCAGTAGTCTCTCCGGGACTAGCTTATCCGGCTACGAGCAGTACTTC; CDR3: CASSLSGTSLSGYEQYF
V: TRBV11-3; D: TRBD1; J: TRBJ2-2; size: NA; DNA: TGTGCCAGCAGCTCGGGACAGGGGAACGGGGAGCTGTTTTTT; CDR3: CASSSGQGNGELFF
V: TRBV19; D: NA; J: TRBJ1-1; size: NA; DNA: TGTGCCAGTAGTGATCAGGGTTGGACTGAAGCTTTCTTT; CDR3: CASSDQGWTEAFF
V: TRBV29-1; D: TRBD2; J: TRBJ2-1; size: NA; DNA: TGCAGCGTTGGGTTAGGACTAGGGTCCTACAATGAGCAGTTCTTC; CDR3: CSVGLGLGSYNEQFF
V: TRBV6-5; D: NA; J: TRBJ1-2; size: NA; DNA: TGTGCCAGCACCCAAGGGAGGAGCTATGGCTACACCTTC; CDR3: CASTQGRSYGYTF
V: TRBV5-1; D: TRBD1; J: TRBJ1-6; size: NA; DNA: TGCGCCAGCAGCGTAGACAGGGAGTTCGATAATTCACCCCTCCACTTT; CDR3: CASSVDREFDNSPLHF
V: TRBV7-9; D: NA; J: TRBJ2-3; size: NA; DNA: TGTGCCAGCAGCTACCGGGACATTCATACGCAGTATTTT; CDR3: CASSYRDIHTQYF
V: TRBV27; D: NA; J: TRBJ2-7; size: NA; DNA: TGTGCCAGCAGTTTAGCCGGGGGCTACGAGCAGTACTTC; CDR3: CASSLAGGYEQYF
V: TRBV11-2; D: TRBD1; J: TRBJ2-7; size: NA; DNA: TGTGCCAGCAGACACCCCGGGACAGCTTACGAGCAGTACTTC; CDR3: CASRHPGTAYEQYF
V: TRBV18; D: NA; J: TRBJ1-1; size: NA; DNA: TGTGCCAGCTCACCACCCGGCGGGGACAACACTGAAGCTTTCTTT; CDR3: CASSPPGGDNTEAFF
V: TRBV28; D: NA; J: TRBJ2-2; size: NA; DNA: TGTGCCAGCAGTTTAATGGGCTACACCGGGGAGCTGTTTTTT; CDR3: CASSLMGYTGELFF